One and the same sample provided the 23 T cell receptor beta chains below, sequenced in a study of read filtering for tumor transcriptome and immune sequencing. Molecular barcoded adaptors covering alpha/delta and beta/gamma chains were used on approximately 440 ng RNA. TCRdb ran MiXCR on the reads and lists one entry per CDR3 protein. Among approximately 59,000 distinct CDR3 sequences listed, around 12% were seen once. Material for sequencing was a population of CD138-negative cells sorted from bone marrow. These receptors originate from a donor at least 40 years old with multiple myeloma.

This clonotype was observed at least ten times. The gene calls are TRBV20-1 and TRBJ2-3; 7 nucleotides match TRBD2. CDR1 DFQATT and CDR2 SNEGSKA come from the germline V gene (reference sequence). The CDR3 contains 15 residues. V lost 0 bases, J lost 1 base, and 4 bases stayed unmatched. The CDR3 is CSARDMAGGTDTQYF. Written as DNA, the CDR3 is TGCAGTGCTAGAGATATGGCGGGGGGCACAGATACGCAGTATTTT.

This clonotype was found many times. The V and J genes are TRBV29-1 and TRBJ1-2; TRBD1 is a possible D gene (6 bases). V was cut by 1 base and J by 14 bases, with 14 bases left in between. This CDR3 has 11 amino acids. Germline V gene data show CDR1 as SQVTM and CDR2 as ANQGSEA. CDR3 nucleotide sequence: TGCAGCGTTGAAGGGTTGGGGGCAGGGACCTTC. It codes for CSVEGLGAGTF.

There are many counts of this clonotype. V and J are TRBV5-1 and TRBJ2-6; D possibly corresponds to TRBD2 (7 bases). CDR1 and CDR2 from the germline V gene are SGHRS and YFSETQ. CDR3 length: 17 amino acids. V was cut by 4 bases and J by 0 bases, with 14 bases left in between. CDR3 region: CASSRVGGVSGANVLTF. The CDR3 bases are TGCGCCAGCAGCCGAGTAGGGGGGGTCTCTGGGGCCAACGTCCTGACTTTC.

This clonotype was seen at least ten times. This chain joins TRBV3-1 and TRBJ1-1, with D possibly TRBD1 on 6 matching bases. The CDR3 has 13 residues. V shed 0 bases and J shed 9 bases, with 11 bases lying between them. CDR1 LGHDT and CDR2 YNNKEL come from the germline V gene (reference sequence). The CDR3 loop is CASSQDSGGQAFF. CDR3 DNA sequence: TGTGCCAGCAGCCAAGATAGCGGGGGGCAAGCTTTCTTT. Looking up the rest from reference TRBV3-1 and TRBJ1-1 gives the full variable domain: DTAVSQTPKYLVTQMGNDKSIKCEQNLGHDTMYWYKQDSKKFLKIMFSYNNKELIINETVPNRFSPKSPDKAHLNLHINSLELGDSAVYFCASSQDSGGQAFFGQGTRLTVV.

This clonotype was observed at least ten times. This may stem from a read error, because a much larger clone lies one nucleotide away. This chain connects TRBV27 to TRBJ1-4; D unclear. The CDR3 runs to 11 residues. Germline CDR1 reads MNHEY; CDR2 reads SMNVEV (reference sequence). CDR3 sequence: CASKVGEKRFF. The CDR3 DNA reads as TGTGCCAGCAAGGTCGGCGAAAAACGGTTTTTT.

There are a few counts of this clonotype. This rearrangement joins TRBV28 to TRBJ1-2; D gene unclear. CDR1 MDHEN and CDR2 SYDVKM come from the germline V gene. The CDR3 is 14 residues long. Between the trimmed V and J ends, which lost 6 bases and 7 bases, there was a span of 18 bases. CDR3 sequence (DNA): TGTGCCAGCAGCCAGCCCCCCCGAGGCTCTGGCTACACCTTC. Its protein product is CASSQPPRGSGYTF.

This clonotype has a count of ten or more. The V call is TRBV3-1, the J call TRBJ1-5, with D tentatively TRBD1 (5 bases). The CDR3 runs 13 residues. Germline V gives CDR1 LGHDT, CDR2 YNNKEL (reference sequence). Trimming pared 0 bases from V and 7 bases from J, leaving 7 bases between. The CDR3 DNA is TGTGCCAGCAGCCAAGACGGGGCCCAGCCCCAGCATTTT. Translating it yields CASSQDGAQPQHF.

This clonotype was counted at least ten times. J is TRBJ2-3 and V is TRBV11-3, with 8 bases identical to TRBD1. The CDR3 totals 16 residues. Germline loops: CDR1 SGHNT, CDR2 YENEEA. With V trimmed by 2 bases and J by 5 bases, 9 bases remained unmatched. The DNA of the CDR3 is TGTGCCAGCAGCTTAAGCCACAGCAGGGGGCAAGATACGCAGTATTTT. This encodes CASSLSHSRGQDTQYF.

Many counts were recorded for this clonotype. The chain joins TRBV20-1 to TRBJ2-3, with 8 nucleotides matching TRBD2. Germline V lookup: CDR1 DFQATT, CDR2 SNEGSKA (reference sequence). Germline trimming cut 4 bases from V and 4 bases from J; bases unmatched to any gene: 7. This CDR3 has 14 residues. The CDR3 region is CSAIRGGLADTQYF. The CDR3 DNA sequence: TGCAGTGCTATTCGGGGGGGCCTTGCAGATACGCAGTATTTT.

This clonotype occurred many times. The chain employs TRBV7-6 and TRBJ1-5; 7 bases are a match to TRBD1. Germline values: CDR1 SGHVS, CDR2 FNYEAQ. Germline trimming cut 0 bases from V and 6 bases from J; bases unmatched to any gene: 8. This CDR3 is built from 16 residues. CDR3 in amino acids: CASSLAARGGGQPQHF. The CDR3 DNA reads as TGTGCCAGCAGCTTAGCCGCCAGGGGGGGAGGTCAGCCCCAGCATTTT.

This clonotype was counted at least ten times. The chain uses TRBV2 and TRBJ2-3; the D is unclear. The CDR3 spans 15 residues. Trimming pared 5 bases from V and 3 bases from J, leaving 15 bases between. Germline lookup yields CDR1 SNHLY and CDR2 FYNNEI. CDR3 residues: CASSLDPLDTDTQYF. The CDR3, as DNA: TGTGCCAGCAGTCTGGACCCTTTGGATACAGATACGCAGTATTTT.

This clonotype has ten or more counts. The chain couples TRBV18 to TRBJ1-1; D may be TRBD1 (5 bases). Germline values: CDR1 KGHSH, CDR2 LQKENI. Trimming removed 5 bases at V and 10 bases at J, with 14 bases between. This CDR3 has 12 amino acids. Here the CDR3 reads CASSSSREGAFF. The CDR3 DNA sequence: TGTGCCAGCTCATCAAGCAGGGAAGGAGCTTTCTTT.

With regard to this clonotype: A much larger clone differs by one base, so this may be a read error. This rearrangement joins TRBV7-6 to TRBJ1-1; D gene ambiguous. CDR1 is SGHVS and CDR2 is FNYEAQ in the germline V gene. The germline V and J ends were trimmed by 2 bases and 3 bases, with 13 bases remaining between them. The CDR3 sequence is 15 residues long. CDR3 coding DNA: TGTGCCAGCAGCTTAAGGGCAGGTGGGGACACTGAAGCTTTCTTT. As protein: CASSLRAGGDTEAFF. Supplemented by reference TRBV7-6 and TRBJ1-1, the full variable domain reads GAGVSQSPRYKVTKRGQDVALRCDPISGHVSLYWYRQALGQGPEFLTYFNYEAQQDKSGLPNDRFSAERPEGSISTLTIQRTEQRDSAMYRCASSLRAGGDTEAFFGQGTRLTVV.

In this sample, this clonotype turned up a few times. The V and J genes are TRBV27 and TRBJ2-2; D is perhaps TRBD1 (7 bases). The V end lost 4 bases, the J end lost 5 bases, and 11 bases lay between the germline ends. CDR3 size: 14 residues. Germline V gene data show CDR1 as MNHEY and CDR2 as SMNVEV (reference sequence). This CDR3 reads CASSSSGGTGELFF. The CDR3 DNA reads as TGTGCCAGCAGTTCCTCAGGGGGGACCGGGGAGCTGTTTTTT.

The chain has TRBV5-6 and TRBJ2-3; 12 bases align to TRBD2. The ends lost 4 bases at V and 4 bases at J; junction bases unmatched: 4. Germline loops: CDR1 SGHDT, CDR2 YYEEEE. CDR3 length equals 15 residues. The CDR3 reads CASSSLAGGPDTQYF. The CDR3 nucleotides are TGTGCCAGCAGCAGCCTAGCGGGGGGGCCAGATACGCAGTATTTT. The variable domain in full, with the rest retrieved from reference TRBV5-6 and TRBJ2-3, is DAGVTQSPTHLIKTRGQQVTLRCSPKSGHDTVSWYQQALGQGPQFIFQYYEEEERQRGNFPDRFSGHQFPNYSSELNVNALLLGDSALYLCASSSLAGGPDTQYFGPGTRLTVL.

This clonotype was counted at least ten times. The V call is TRBV14, the J call TRBJ2-2; 7 bases are shared with TRBD2. The length of the CDR3 is 16 residues. J was trimmed by 2 bases and V by 1 base; bases with no gene match: 4. Germline CDR1 SGHDN, CDR2 FVKESK. In nucleotides, the CDR3 is TGTGCCAGCAGCCAAGTGACTAGCTTCAACACCGGGGAGCTGTTTTTT. Translation: CASSQVTSFNTGELFF. The full variable domain, completed using reference TRBV14 and TRBJ2-2, is EAGVTQFPSHSVIEKGQTVTLRCDPISGHDNLYWYRRVMGKEIKFLLHFVKESKQDESGMPNNRFLAERTGGTYSTLKVQPAELEDSGVYFCASSQVTSFNTGELFFGEGSRLTVL.

This clonotype was found many times. The V gene is TRBV11-2, the J gene TRBJ1-4; D is ambiguous. CDR1 and CDR2 from the germline V gene are SGHAT and FQNNGV. V lost 4 bases and J lost 8, with 11 bases in between. The CDR3 totals 13 residues. CDR3 amino acids: CASSSWSKEKLFF. In DNA form, the CDR3 reads TGTGCCAGCAGCTCGTGGTCAAAAGAAAAACTGTTTTTT.

This clonotype was picked up many times. The genes are TRBV29-1 and TRBJ1-4; weak D call: TRBD1 (5 bases). Germline V lookup: CDR1 SQVTM, CDR2 ANQGSEA. The CDR3 has 12 residues. Trimming removed 4 bases from V and 5 bases from J, with 8 bases in between. Written as DNA, the CDR3 is TGCAGCGTTGGGAGGGGAAATGAAAAACTGTTTTTT. Its protein product is CSVGRGNEKLFF.

In regard to this clonotype: A read error may be the cause here, since a much bigger clone is one base away. This sequence joins TRBV5-6 and TRBJ1-2; TRBD1 agrees at 9 bases. From germline, CDR1 is SGHDT and CDR2 YYEEEE. This CDR3 comprises 14 residues. The CDR3 loop reads CAGSWGQGGYGYTF. For the CDR3, the DNA is TGTGCCGGCAGCTGGGGACAGGGAGGCTATGGCTACACCTTC.

This chain joins TRBV18 and TRBJ2-5, with D hard to call. The CDR3 covers 12 residues. Trimming removed 3 bases from V and 4 bases from J, with 6 bases in between. Germline-derived CDR1 and CDR2 are KGHSH and LQKENI. The CDR3 DNA is TGTGCCAGCTCACCTGTGGCAGAGACCCAGTACTTC. Translated: CASSPVAETQYF.

A remark on this clonotype: A much larger clone sits a single nucleotide away, making a read error possible. This rearrangement joins TRBV11-2 to TRBJ1-4; D may be TRBD1 (6 bases). CDR3 size: 18 residues. Germline CDR1 and CDR2: SGHAT and FQNNGV. V was pared by 1 base and J by 2 bases, with 17 bases between. CDR3 sequence (DNA): TGTGCCAGCAGCTTAGTTCCTAGGGGGTCGGGCACTAATGAAAAACTGTTTTTT. As protein: CASSLVPRGSGTNEKLFF. The full variable domain, with the rest looked up from reference TRBV11-2 and TRBJ1-4, is EAGVAQSPRYKIIEKRQSVAFWCNPISGHATLYWYQQILGQGPKLLIQFQNNGVVDDSQLPKDRFSAERLKGVDSTLKIQPAKLEDSAVYLCASSLVPRGSGTNEKLFFGSGTQLSVL.

This clonotype was recorded at least ten times. This chain joins TRBV7-9 and TRBJ2-7; the match to TRBD1 covers 7 bases. Trimming took 5 bases from V and 4 from J; bases not matched to a gene: 5. The CDR3 length is 13 residues. Germline lookup yields CDR1 SEHNR and CDR2 FQNEAQ (reference sequence). The CDR3 region is CASSPRGPYEQYF. CDR3 nucleotides: TGTGCCAGCAGCCCGAGGGGGCCATACGAGCAGTACTTC.

At least ten counts were recorded for this clonotype. The chain uses TRBV5-1 and TRBJ2-3; D unclear. This CDR3 region has 14 residues. Trimming pared 6 bases from V and 2 bases from J, leaving 13 bases between. CDR1 and CDR2 (germline): SGHRS, YFSETQ. The CDR3 spells CASKLLGHTDTQYF. In DNA, the CDR3 is TGCGCCAGCAAGCTGCTGGGCCACACAGATACGCAGTATTTT. Complete variable domain (other parts from reference TRBV5-1 and TRBJ2-3): KAGVTQTPRYLIKTRGQQVTLSCSPISGHRSVSWYQQTPGQGLQFLFEYFSETQRNKGNFPGRFSGRQFSNSRSEMNVSTLELGDSALYLCASKLLGHTDTQYFGPGTRLTVL.